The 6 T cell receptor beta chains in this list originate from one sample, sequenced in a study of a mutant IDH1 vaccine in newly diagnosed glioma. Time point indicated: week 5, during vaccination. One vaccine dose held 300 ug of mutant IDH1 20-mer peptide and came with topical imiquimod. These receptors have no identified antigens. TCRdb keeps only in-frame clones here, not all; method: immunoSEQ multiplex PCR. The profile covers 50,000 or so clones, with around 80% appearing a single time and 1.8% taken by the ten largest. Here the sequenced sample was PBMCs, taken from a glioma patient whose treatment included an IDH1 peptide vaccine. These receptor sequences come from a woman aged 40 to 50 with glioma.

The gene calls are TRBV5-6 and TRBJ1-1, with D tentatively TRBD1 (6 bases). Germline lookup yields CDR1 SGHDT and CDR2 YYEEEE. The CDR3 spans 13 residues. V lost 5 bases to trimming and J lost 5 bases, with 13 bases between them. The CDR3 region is CASSTGMRTEAFF. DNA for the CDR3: TGTGCCAGCAGTACAGGGATGAGGACTGAAGCTTTCTTT.

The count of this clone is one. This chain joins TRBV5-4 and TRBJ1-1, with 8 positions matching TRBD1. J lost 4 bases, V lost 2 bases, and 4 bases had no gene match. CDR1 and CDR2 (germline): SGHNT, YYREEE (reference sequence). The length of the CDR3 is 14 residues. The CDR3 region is CASSFQGALTEAFF. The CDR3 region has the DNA TGTGCCAGCAGCTTTCAGGGGGCGCTCACTGAAGCTTTCTTT.

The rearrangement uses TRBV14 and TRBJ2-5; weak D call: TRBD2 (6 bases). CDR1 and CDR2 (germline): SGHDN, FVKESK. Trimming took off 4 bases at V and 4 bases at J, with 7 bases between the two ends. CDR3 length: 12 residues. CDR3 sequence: CASSPGRETQYF. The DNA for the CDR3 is TGTGCCAGCAGCCCCGGGAGAGAGACCCAGTACTTC.

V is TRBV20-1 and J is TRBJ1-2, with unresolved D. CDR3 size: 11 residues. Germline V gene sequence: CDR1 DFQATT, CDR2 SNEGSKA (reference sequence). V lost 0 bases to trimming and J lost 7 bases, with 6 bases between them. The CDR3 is CSARDRFGYTF. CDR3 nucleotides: TGCAGTGCTAGAGATCGGTTTGGCTACACCTTC.

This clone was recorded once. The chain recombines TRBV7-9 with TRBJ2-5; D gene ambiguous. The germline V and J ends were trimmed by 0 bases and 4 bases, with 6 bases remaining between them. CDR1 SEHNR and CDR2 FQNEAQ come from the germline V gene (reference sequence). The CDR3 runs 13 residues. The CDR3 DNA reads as TGTGCCAGCAGCTTAGCCGCGAGAGAGACCCAGTACTTC. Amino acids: CASSLAARETQYF.

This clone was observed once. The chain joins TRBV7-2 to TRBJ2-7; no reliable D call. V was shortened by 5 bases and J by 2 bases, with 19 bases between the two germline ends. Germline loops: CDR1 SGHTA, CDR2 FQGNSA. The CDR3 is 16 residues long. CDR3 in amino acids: CASSPHASRSAYEQYF. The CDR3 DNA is TGTGCCAGCAGCCCTCACGCCTCCCGGAGCGCCTACGAGCAGTACTTC.